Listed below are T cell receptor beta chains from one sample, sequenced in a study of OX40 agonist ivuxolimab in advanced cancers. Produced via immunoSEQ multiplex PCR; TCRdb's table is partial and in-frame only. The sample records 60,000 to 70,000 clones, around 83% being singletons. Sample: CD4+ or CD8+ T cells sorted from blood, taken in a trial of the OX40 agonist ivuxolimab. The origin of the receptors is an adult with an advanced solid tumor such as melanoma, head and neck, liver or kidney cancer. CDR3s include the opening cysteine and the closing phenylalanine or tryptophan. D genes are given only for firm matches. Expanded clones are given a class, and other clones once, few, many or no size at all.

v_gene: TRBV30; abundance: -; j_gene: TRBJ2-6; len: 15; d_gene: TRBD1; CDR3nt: TGTGCCTGCCCGGGACAGTTATCTGGGGCCAACGTCCTGACTTTC; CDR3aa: CACPGQLSGANVLTF
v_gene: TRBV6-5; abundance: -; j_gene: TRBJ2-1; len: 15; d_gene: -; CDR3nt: TGTGCCAGCAGTTACTCGGGGACGCCAGCAAGTGAGCAGTTCTTC; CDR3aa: CASSYSGTPASEQFF
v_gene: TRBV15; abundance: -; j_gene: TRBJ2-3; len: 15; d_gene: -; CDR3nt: TGTGCCACCAGCAGAGAGAGGATTGGGGTAGATACGCAGTATTTT; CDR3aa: CATSRERIGVDTQYF
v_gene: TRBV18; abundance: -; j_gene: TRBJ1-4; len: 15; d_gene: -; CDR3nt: TGTGCCAGCTCACCCCAGAGGGCAACTAATGAAAAACTGTTTTTT; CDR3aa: CASSPQRATNEKLFF
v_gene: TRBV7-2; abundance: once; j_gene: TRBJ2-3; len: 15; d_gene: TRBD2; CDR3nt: TGTGCCAGCAGCCCCACGGGACTAAACACAGATACGCAGTATTTT; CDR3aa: CASSPTGLNTDTQYF
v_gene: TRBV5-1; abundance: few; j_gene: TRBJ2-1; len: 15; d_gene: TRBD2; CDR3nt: TGCGCCAGCAGCTTGGAACCAGCGGGGAATAATGAGCAGTTCTTC; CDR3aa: CASSLEPAGNNEQFF
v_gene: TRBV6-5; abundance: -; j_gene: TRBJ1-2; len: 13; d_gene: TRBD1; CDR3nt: TGTGCCAGCAGGTTGACAGGGGTCTATGGCTACACCTTC; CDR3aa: CASRLTGVYGYTF
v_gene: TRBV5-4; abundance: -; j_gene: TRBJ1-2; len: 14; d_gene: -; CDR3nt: TGTGCCAGCAGCCAGAGGTCCGAAAACTATGGCTACACCTTC; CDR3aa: CASSQRSENYGYTF
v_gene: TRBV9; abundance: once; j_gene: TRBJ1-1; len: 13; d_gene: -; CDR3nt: TGTGCCAGCAGCCAGCAAGGGTACACTGAAGCTTTCTTT; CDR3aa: CASSQQGYTEAFF
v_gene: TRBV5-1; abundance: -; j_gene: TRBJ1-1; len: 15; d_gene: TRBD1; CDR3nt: TGCGCCAGCAGCGTCAAGACAGGGGGGAACACTGAAGCTTTCTTT; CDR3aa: CASSVKTGGNTEAFF
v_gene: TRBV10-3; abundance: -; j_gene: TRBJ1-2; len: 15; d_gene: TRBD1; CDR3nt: TGTGCCATCAGTGAGGACAGGGGGCCCAACTATGGCTACACCTTC; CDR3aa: CAISEDRGPNYGYTF
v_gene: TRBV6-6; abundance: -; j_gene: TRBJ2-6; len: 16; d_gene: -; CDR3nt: TGTGCCAGCACCCACGCAGGGCCCGGAGGGGCCAACGTCCTGACTTTC; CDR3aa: CASTHAGPGGANVLTF
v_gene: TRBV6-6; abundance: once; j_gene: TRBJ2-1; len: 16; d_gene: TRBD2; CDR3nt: TGTGCCAGCAACCCACTAGCGACGACAAACTACAATGAGCAGTTCTTC; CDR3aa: CASNPLATTNYNEQFF
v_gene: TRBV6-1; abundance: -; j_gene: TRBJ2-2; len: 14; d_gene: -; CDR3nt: TGTGCCAGCAGTCCAGCCCTCCGAAGTGGGGAGCTGTTTTTT; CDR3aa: CASSPALRSGELFF
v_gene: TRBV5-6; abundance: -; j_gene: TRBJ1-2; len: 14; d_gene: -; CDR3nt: TGTGCCAGCAGCTTGGTTTCAGGGAACTATGGCTACACCTTC; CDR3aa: CASSLVSGNYGYTF
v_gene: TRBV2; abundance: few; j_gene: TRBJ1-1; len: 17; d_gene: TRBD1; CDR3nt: TGTGCCAGCAAACCCCCCGGGACAGGGGGCACTTGGACTGAAGCTTTCTTT; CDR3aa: CASKPPGTGGTWTEAFF
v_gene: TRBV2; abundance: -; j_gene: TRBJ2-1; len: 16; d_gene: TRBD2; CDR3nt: TGTGCCAGCAGTAGACAACTAGCGGGGGGGCACAATGAGCAGTTCTTC; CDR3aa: CASSRQLAGGHNEQFF
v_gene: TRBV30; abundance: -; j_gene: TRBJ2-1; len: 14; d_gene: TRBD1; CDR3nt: TGTGCCTGGAAGCAGGGGGCGACCTACAATGAGCAGTTCTTC; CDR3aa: CAWKQGATYNEQFF
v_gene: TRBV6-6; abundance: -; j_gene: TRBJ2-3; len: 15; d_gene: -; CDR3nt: TGTGCCAGCAACCCATTGGGGGAGAGCACAGATACGCAGTATTTT; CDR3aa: CASNPLGESTDTQYF
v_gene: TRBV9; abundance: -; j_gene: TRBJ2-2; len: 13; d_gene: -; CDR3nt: TGTGCCAGTAAACAGGGGAACACCGGGGAGCTGTTTTTT; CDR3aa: CASKQGNTGELFF
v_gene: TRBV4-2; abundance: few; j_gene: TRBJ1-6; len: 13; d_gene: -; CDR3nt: TGTGCCAGCACCGTGGGGATTGGTACACCCCTCCACTTT; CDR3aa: CASTVGIGTPLHF
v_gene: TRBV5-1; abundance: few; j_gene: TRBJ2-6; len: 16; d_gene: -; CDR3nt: TGCGCCAGCAGCTTGGGCGGGACCTCTGGGGCCAACGTCCTGACTTTC; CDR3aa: CASSLGGTSGANVLTF
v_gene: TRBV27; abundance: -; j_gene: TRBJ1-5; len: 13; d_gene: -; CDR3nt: TGTGCCAGCAGTTTAAAACCGGGGCAGCCCCAGCATTTT; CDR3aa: CASSLKPGQPQHF
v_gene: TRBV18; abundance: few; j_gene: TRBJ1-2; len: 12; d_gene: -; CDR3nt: TGTGCCAGCTCACCTTCACAAGGCGGCTACACCTTC; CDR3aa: CASSPSQGGYTF
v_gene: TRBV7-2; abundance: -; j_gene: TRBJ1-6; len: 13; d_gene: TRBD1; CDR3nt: TGTGCCAGCAGCTCCGGGACAGTCTCACCCCTCCACTTT; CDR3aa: CASSSGTVSPLHF
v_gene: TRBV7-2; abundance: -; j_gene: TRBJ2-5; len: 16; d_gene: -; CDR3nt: TGTGCCAGCAGCGCCCTTAGCGGCTCCCCCGGGAAGACCCAGTACTTC; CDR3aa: CASSALSGSPGKTQYF
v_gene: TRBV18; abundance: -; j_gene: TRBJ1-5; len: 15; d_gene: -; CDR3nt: TGTGCCAGCTCGCAAACAGGTAACATCAATCAGCCCCAGCATTTT; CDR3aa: CASSQTGNINQPQHF
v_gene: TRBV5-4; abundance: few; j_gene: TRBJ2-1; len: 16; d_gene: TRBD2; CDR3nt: TGTGCCAGCAGCGCTAGCGGGAGGGCCGCCTACAATGAGCAGTTCTTC; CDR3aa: CASSASGRAAYNEQFF
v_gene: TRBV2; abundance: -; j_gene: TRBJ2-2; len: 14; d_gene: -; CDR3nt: TGTGCCAGCAGTGAAGTCGTGCTAGCCGGGGAGCTGTTTTTT; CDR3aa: CASSEVVLAGELFF
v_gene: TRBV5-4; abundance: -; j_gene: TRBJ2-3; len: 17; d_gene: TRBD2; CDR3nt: TGTGCCAGCAGCTTGGACGGGGCGGGAGCAGTTGGAGATACGCAGTATTTT; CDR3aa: CASSLDGAGAVGDTQYF
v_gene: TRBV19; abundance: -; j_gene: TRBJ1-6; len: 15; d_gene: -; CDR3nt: TGTGCCAGTAGTGATCGCAGCTCCTATAATTCACCCCTCCACTTT; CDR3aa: CASSDRSSYNSPLHF
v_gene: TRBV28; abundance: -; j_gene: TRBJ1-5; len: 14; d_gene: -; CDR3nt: TGTGCCAGCAGAAGAGGAGGGGGCAATCAGCCCCAGCATTTT; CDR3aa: CASRRGGGNQPQHF
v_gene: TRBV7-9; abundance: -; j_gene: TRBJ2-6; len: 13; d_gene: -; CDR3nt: TGTGCCAGTGAGCCCTCTGGGGCCAACGTCCTGACTTTC; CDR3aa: CASEPSGANVLTF
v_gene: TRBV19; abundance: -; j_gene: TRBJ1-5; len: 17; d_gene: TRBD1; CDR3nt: TGTGCCAGTAGTTTCTCCCGGGACAGGGATAGCAATCAGCCCCAGCATTTT; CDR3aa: CASSFSRDRDSNQPQHF
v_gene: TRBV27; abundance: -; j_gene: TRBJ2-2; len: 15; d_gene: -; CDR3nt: TGTGCCAGCAGTATGAACAGAGCGAACACCGGGGAGCTGTTTTTT; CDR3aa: CASSMNRANTGELFF
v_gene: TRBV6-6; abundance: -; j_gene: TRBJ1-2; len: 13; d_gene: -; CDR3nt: TGTGCCAGCAGTTACTCGTTCCAGGATGGCTACACCTTC; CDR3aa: CASSYSFQDGYTF
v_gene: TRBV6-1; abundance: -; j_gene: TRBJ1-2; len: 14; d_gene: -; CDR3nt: TGTGCCAGTTACATTACCAGGGTATCAGGTGGCTACACCTTC; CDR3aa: CASYITRVSGGYTF
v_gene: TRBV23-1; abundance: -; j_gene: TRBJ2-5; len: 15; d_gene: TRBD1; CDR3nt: TGCGCCAGCAGTCAATGGGACAGGTCCCAAGAGACCCAGTACTTC; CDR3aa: CASSQWDRSQETQYF